The sequence of this T cell receptor (beta chain) was determined in a study of blood T cell repertoires in COVID-19. Using immunoSEQ multiplex PCR, the repertoire was profiled, and TCRdb retains in-frame clones only, with some absent. The sample holds hundreds of thousands of clones; roughly nine tenths are singletons and the top ten take around 0.92%. The length of the CDR3 is 15 residues. V shed 4 bases, J shed 10 bases, and the junction held 8 bases outside the gene matches. CDR1 is SGDLS, CDR2 YYNGEE, per germline. The specimen sequenced was peripheral blood. The chain combines TRBV9 with TRBJ2-1, with 13 bases matching TRBD2. The TCR sequence derives from a man between 18 and 29 years old with COVID-19, enrolled during active disease. Written as DNA, the CDR3 is TGTGCCAGCAGCCCCCGACTAGCGGGAGGCAGGGAGCAGTTCTTC. Translation gives CASSPRLAGGREQFF. Full variable domain (outside the CDR3, taken from reference TRBV9 and TRBJ2-1): DSGVTQTPKHLITATGQRVTLRCSPRSGDLSVYWYQQSLDQGLQFLIQYYNGEERAKGNILERFSAQQFPDLHSELNLSSLELGDSALYFCASSPRLAGGREQFFGPGTRLTVL.